These T cell receptor beta chains were read from a single sample in a study of T-cell reconstitution after alpha-beta-depleted transplantation in children. TCRdb re-called the PCR reads through MiXCR, storing one row per CDR3 protein. The table records hundreds of thousands of distinct CDR3 sequences, 12% of them present only once. The sequencing here drew on PBMCs from the stem cell graft donor, taken from the stem cell graft. All receptors derive from a human donor who donated a stem cell graft to a child with acute lymphoblastic leukemia. Both conserved end residues are trimmed from each CDR3. The order of the fields is J gene, V gene, CDR3 protein.

>TRBJ2-7|TRBV5-4
ASSLLGTLALEQY
>TRBJ1-5|TRBV9
ASSPSGDQPQH
>TRBJ2-7|TRBV11-2
ASSQQGTEQY
>TRBJ2-1|TRBV19
ASSTLRYEQF
>TRBJ2-3|TRBV7-3
ASSDGADTQY
>TRBJ1-6|TRBV20-1
SAWDRGNSPLH
>TRBJ1-5|TRBV20-1
SGSDGSNQPQH
>TRBJ2-1|TRBV6-1
ASSESVSNEQF
>TRBJ2-3|TRBV28
ASSPYYSDRGTDTQY
>TRBJ2-7|TRBV7-6
ASSLGPQLYYEQY
>TRBJ2-2|TRBV7-9
ASSSLLRELF
>TRBJ2-1|TRBV9
ASSVSAASINNEQF
>TRBJ1-4|TRBV25-1
ASSELAGKLF
>TRBJ2-2|TRBV7-9
ASSPTETGELF
>TRBJ1-2|TRBV7-2
ASSLQISTAAVYGYT
>TRBJ2-7|TRBV20-1
SARDRAGGGPEQY
>TRBJ1-1|TRBV6-1
ASSWGRHNTEAF
>TRBJ2-7|TRBV29-1
SVKGGEDYEQY
>TRBJ1-1|TRBV10-3
AISEPGQGYGGNTEAF
>TRBJ1-1|TRBV6-5
ASSWTTMNTEAF
>TRBJ2-2|TRBV20-1
SARGDRAGELF
>TRBJ2-2|TRBV7-9
ASSPGRGQNGELF
>TRBJ2-1|TRBV5-4
ASSLVLAGPLPSSYNEQF
>TRBJ1-2|TRBV20-1
SARAPSPSGYT
>TRBJ1-4|TRBV9
ASSRDGGEKLF
>TRBJ1-4|TRBV9
ASSVASNEKLF
>TRBJ2-3|TRBV29-1
SVDEGQALADTQY
>TRBJ2-1|TRBV20-1
SASHRGALKNEQF
>TRBJ2-7|TRBV5-6
ASSFDRTPDYEQY
>TRBJ2-1|TRBV5-6
ASSSLTGGPYNEQF
>TRBJ1-4|TRBV7-9
ASSSPGGREKLF
>TRBJ1-1|TRBV6-1
ASSRDRLNTEAF
>TRBJ2-7|TRBV12-3/TRBV12-4
ASSFEGTNLH
>TRBJ2-5|TRBV29-1
SVREFQETQY
>TRBJ2-1|TRBV6-6
ATSRGMHEQF
>TRBJ1-1|TRBV5-6
ASSRWTEAF
>TRBJ2-3|TRBV6-1
ASSTGSRGTDTQY